The source of this T cell receptor (beta chain) is a study of post-analysis software for immune sequencing data. Prepared TCR beta cDNA libraries contained unique molecular identifiers. There were 1 to 10 million T cells, and roughly 0.5 million cDNA molecules came from them. TCRdb fed the PCR reads into MiXCR, producing one record per CDR3 protein. This repertoire shows about 810,000 distinct CDR3 sequences, approximately 53% found once; its top ten account for approximately 4.5%. V was trimmed by 6 bases and J by 5 bases, leaving 9 bases between them. This CDR3 has 12 residues. There are a few counts of this clonotype. Its specificity is unknown. Notes on the study in general: Four to six TRBV segments (TRBV5-6, TRBV5-1 and TRBV20-1 among them) occurred more frequently in patients than in controls. Under F measure analysis, samples from one preparation batch co-clustered strongly. When compared against controls, multiple sclerosis patients showed significantly lower normalized Chao1 diversity.

Sequencing was performed on blood. V gene TRBV12-3 or TRBV12-4 combines with J gene TRBJ2-3, with D perhaps matching TRBD2 (5 bases). The sequence was collected from a girl aged 5-17 years with multiple sclerosis. The CDR3 is CASRPGKDTQYF. The CDR3 nucleotides read TGTGCCAGCAGACCCGGGAAAGATACGCAGTATTTT.